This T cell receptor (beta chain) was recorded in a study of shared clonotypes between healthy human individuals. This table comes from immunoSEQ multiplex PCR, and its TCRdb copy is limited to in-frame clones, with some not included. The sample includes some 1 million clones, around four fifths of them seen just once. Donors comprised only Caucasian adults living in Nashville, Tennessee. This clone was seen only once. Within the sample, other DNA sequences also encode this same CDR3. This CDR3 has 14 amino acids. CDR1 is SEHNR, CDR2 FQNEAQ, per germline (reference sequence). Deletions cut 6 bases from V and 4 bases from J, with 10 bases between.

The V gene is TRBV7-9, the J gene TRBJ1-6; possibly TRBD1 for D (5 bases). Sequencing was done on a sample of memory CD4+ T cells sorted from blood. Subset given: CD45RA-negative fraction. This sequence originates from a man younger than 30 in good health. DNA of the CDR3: TGTGCCAGCAGTCTGGACACTTATAATTCACCCCTCCACTTT. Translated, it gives CASSLDTYNSPLHF. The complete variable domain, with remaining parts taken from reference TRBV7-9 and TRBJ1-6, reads DTGVSQNPRHKITKRGQNVTFRCDPISEHNRLYWYRQTLGQGPEFLTYFQNEAQLEKSRLLSDRFSAERPKGSFSTLEIQRTEQGDSAMYLCASSLDTYNSPLHFGNGTRLTVT.